Below, one T cell receptor beta chain is given with its context. Its antigen is as yet unknown. Reverse transcription of roughly 0.45 to 1 ug RNA was performed with random hexamers. With immunoSEQ multiplex PCR, TCR beta CDR3 was amplified across 54 Vbeta and 13 Jbeta. One entry per CDR3 protein results from TCRdb running MiXCR on the immunoSEQ multiplex PCR reads. This table has approximately 190,000 distinct CDR3 sequences, nearly 97% appearing once. The data were obtained in a study of CD8 T cells in Susac syndrome. In the study overall: Susac syndrome patients were untreated, on corticosteroids with some adding intravenous immunoglobulin, or on intravenous immunoglobulin only.

Sequencing of TCR beta was performed on blood CD8+ and CD4+ T cells. Findings and caveats of the study: The CD4+ T cell repertoire of patients with Susac syndrome showed no detectable clonal expansion.

Specimen: CD4+ T cells from PBMCs. This receptor was obtained from a human donor with Susac syndrome.

CDR3 amino acids: CATSRDNSGANVLTF. The CDR3 DNA sequence: TGTGCCACCAGCAGAGATAACTCTGGGGCCAACGTCCTGACTTTC. V usage is TRBV15 and J usage is TRBJ2-6; D gene uncertain. The V gene lost 0 bases and the J gene lost 0 bases, with 3 bases spanning the gap. CDR1 and CDR2 from the germline V gene are LNHNV and YYDKDF (reference sequence). The CDR3 contains 15 residues.